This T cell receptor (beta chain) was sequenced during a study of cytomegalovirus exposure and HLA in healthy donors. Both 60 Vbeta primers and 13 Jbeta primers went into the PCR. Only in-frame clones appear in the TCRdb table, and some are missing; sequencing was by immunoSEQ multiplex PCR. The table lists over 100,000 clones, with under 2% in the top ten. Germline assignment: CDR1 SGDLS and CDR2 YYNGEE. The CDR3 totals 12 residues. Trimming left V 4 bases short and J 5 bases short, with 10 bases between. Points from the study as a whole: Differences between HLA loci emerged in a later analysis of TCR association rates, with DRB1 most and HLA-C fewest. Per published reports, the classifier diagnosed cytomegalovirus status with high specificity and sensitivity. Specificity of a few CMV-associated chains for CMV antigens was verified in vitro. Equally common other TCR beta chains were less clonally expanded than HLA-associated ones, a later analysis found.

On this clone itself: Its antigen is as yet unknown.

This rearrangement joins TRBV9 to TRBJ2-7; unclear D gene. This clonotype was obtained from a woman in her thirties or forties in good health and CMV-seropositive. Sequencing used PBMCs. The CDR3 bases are TGTGCCAGCAGCCCCCGAGCCCACGAGCAGTACTTC. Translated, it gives CASSPRAHEQYF.